Presented here are 11 T cell receptor beta chains from one specimen sequenced in a study of shared T cell receptors in the human thymus. The repertoire was sequenced with immunoSEQ multiplex PCR; TCRdb's copy has only in-frame clones and lacks some. The sample has hundreds of thousands of clones, roughly 86% seen once. The same data also contributed to another study, on human thymus T cells.

Sample: thymocytes. The receptor set was obtained from a boy younger than two with a congenital heart defect.

This chain connects TRBV5-5 to TRBJ2-5; 8 nucleotides align to TRBD2. V dropped 2 bases and J dropped 1; count of bases not matched to a gene: 13. This CDR3 region has 18 residues. The V gene's germline CDR1 is SGHKS and CDR2 YYEKEE (reference sequence). CDR3: CASSFKGTVAGIQETQYF. Written as DNA, the CDR3 is TGTGCCAGCAGCTTTAAGGGGACGGTAGCGGGGATCCAAGAGACCCAGTACTTC.

The gene calls are TRBV2 and TRBJ2-3, with 9 bases matching TRBD1. The junction had 7 bases not matched to a gene; V was cut back by 5 bases and J by 1 base. Germline CDR1 is SNHLY and CDR2 is FYNNEI. The CDR3 consists of 16 residues. The CDR3: CASSPTGGARTDTQYF. DNA for the CDR3: TGTGCCAGCAGTCCAACAGGGGGCGCCCGCACAGATACGCAGTATTTT.

In DNA form, the CDR3 reads TGCAGCGTTGACACCTTCCGGGACATCAACACTGAAGCTTTCTTT. Its translation is CSVDTFRDINTEAFF. This chain connects TRBV29-1 to TRBJ1-1, with D perhaps TRBD1 (6 bases). V gave up 3 bases and J gave up 2 bases, with 16 bases separating them. The germline CDR1 and CDR2 sequences are SQVTM and ANQGSEA. This CDR3 region has 15 residues. Variable domain in full (rest from reference TRBV29-1 and TRBJ1-1): SAVISQKPSRDICQRGTSLTIQCQVDSQVTMMFWYRQQPGQSLTLIATANQGSEATYESGFVIDKFPISRPNLTFSTLTVSNMSPEDSSIYLCSVDTFRDINTEAFFGQGTRLTVV.

This chain connects TRBV19 to TRBJ1-3, with a weak D call TRBD1 (5 bases). The CDR3 contains 18 residues. Trimming shortened V by 3 bases and J by 0 bases, and 18 bases separated the two germline ends. The V gene's germline CDR1 is LNHDA and CDR2 SQIVND (reference sequence). CDR3 protein: CASSILIGDLHSGNTIYF. The CDR3 DNA is TGTGCCAGTAGTATCCTCATAGGGGATCTTCACTCTGGAAACACCATATATTTT.

This chain uses TRBV4-3 with TRBJ2-3, with D perhaps matching TRBD1 (6 bases). There are 19 residues in the CDR3. V was pared by 5 bases and J by 0 bases, with 24 bases between. CDR1 is LGHNA and CDR2 is YSLEER in the germline V gene. In DNA form, the CDR3 reads TGCGCCAGCAGCGTGAGGGACACCCACACGCGTTGTAGCACAGATACGCAGTATTTT. Translating it yields CASSVRDTHTRCSTDTQYF.

V and J are TRBV27 and TRBJ2-7, with 7 bases fitting TRBD1. Germline CDR1 MNHEY, CDR2 SMNVEV (reference sequence). This CDR3 has 15 residues. V was pared by 0 bases and J by 1 base, with 3 bases of the junction left unmatched. CDR3: CASSLSSTGSYEQYF. DNA for the CDR3: TGTGCCAGCAGTTTATCCTCGACAGGGTCCTACGAGCAGTACTTC.

This sequence joins TRBV15 and TRBJ2-4; D is perhaps TRBD1 (5 bases). This CDR3 comprises 14 residues. The V end lost 0 bases, the J end lost 4 bases, and 7 bases lay between the germline ends. In germline, CDR1 is LNHNV, CDR2 YYDKDF (reference sequence). This CDR3 reads CATSRDPGKNIQYF. The CDR3 nucleotides read TGTGCCACCAGCAGAGATCCAGGGAAAAACATTCAGTACTTC.

The CDR3, as DNA: TGTGCCAGCAGCCCGCCTGCGAGGGATGGGGCCAACGTCCTGACTTTC. Translated: CASSPPARDGANVLTF. The chain links TRBV28 to TRBJ2-6; TRBD2 is a possible D gene (5 bases). V lost 6 bases and J lost 3, with 15 bases in between. Looked up from germline, CDR1 is MDHEN and CDR2 is SYDVKM. The CDR3 length is 16 residues.

The chain combines TRBV2 with TRBJ2-7; maybe TRBD1 (5 bases). CDR3 length: 14 residues. Germline assignment: CDR1 SNHLY and CDR2 FYNNEI. V gave up 2 bases and J gave up 6 bases, with 14 bases separating them. The CDR3 DNA reads TGTGCCAGCAGTGAAAATTGGGCAGGGTGCGAGCAGTACTTC. It specifies CASSENWAGCEQYF. Full variable domain (missing parts from reference TRBV2 and TRBJ2-7): EPEVTQTPSHQVTQMGQEVILRCVPISNHLYFYWYRQILGQKVEFLVSFYNNEISEKSEIFDDQFSVERPDGSNFTLKIRSTKLEDSAMYFCASSENWAGCEQYFGPGTRLTVT.

V is TRBV9 and J is TRBJ2-3; 10 bases align to TRBD2. Looked up from germline, CDR1 is SGDLS and CDR2 is YYNGEE. Trimming removed 4 bases from V and 1 base from J; junction bases left unmatched: 9. The CDR3 is made up of 17 amino acids. The CDR3 DNA follows: TGTGCCAGCAGCTTCACCAGCACTAGCGGGGGCACAGATACGCAGTATTTT. Its translation: CASSFTSTSGGTDTQYF. The full variable domain, in which reference TRBV9 and TRBJ2-3 provide the parts outside the CDR3, is DSGVTQTPKHLITATGQRVTLRCSPRSGDLSVYWYQQSLDQGLQFLIQYYNGEERAKGNILERFSAQQFPDLHSELNLSSLELGDSALYFCASSFTSTSGGTDTQYFGPGTRLTVL.

The rearrangement joins TRBV28 to TRBJ2-7; 11 nucleotides line up with TRBD2. The length of the CDR3 is 15 residues. The germline gives CDR1 MDHEN, CDR2 SYDVKM. V was clipped by 5 bases and J by 4 bases; unmatched bases: 7. The CDR3 loop is CASSAVLAGEYEQYF. CDR3 nucleotide sequence: TGTGCCAGCAGTGCCGTACTAGCGGGAGAGTACGAGCAGTACTTC.